This T cell receptor (beta chain) was identified in a study of lymphopenia after photon versus proton radiotherapy. Study-level points and caveats: Post-nadir TCR diversity decline inversely tracked overall survival among those who died. Proton therapy kept repertoires fairly stable, unlike photons, which gained effector/memory cells. After the lymphocyte nadir, photon-treated repertoires showed oligoclonal expansion, especially of CD8+ Temra cells. Authors raise, but do not show, better survival with proton therapy.

To note about this clone: Its target is unknown.

From germline, CDR1 is KGHSH and CDR2 LQKENI. The CDR3 has 16 residues. The V end was cut by 1 base, the J end by 0 bases, with 10 bases between. Here immunoSEQ multiplex PCR was the method, and the copy in TCRdb shows in-frame clones only, minus some. The data contain approximately 25,000 clones, approximately 88% of them singletons. The sample here was peripheral blood, taken from a patient treated with photon-based radiotherapy. The chain uses TRBV18 and TRBJ2-4; tentative D call: TRBD2 (6 bases). This receptor was identified in a man aged 50-59 years with gastric cancer. The CDR3 sequence is CASSPLAATAKNIQYF. CDR3 coding DNA: TGTGCCAGCTCACCACTAGCGGCGACAGCCAAAAACATTCAGTACTTC.